These 27 T cell receptor beta chains were sequenced from one sample in a study of shared clonotypes between healthy human individuals. The protocol was immunoSEQ multiplex PCR, while the TCRdb copy is restricted to in-frame clones and leaves out a portion. Seen here are some 900,000 clones, around three quarters observed once, and the top ten hold approximately 1.5%. The specimen was memory CD4+ T cells sorted from blood. Stated subset: CD45RA-negative fraction. Source of these receptors: a man younger than 30 in good health.

V gene TRBV5-1 combines with J gene TRBJ2-3, with D perhaps matching TRBD2 (5 bases). V was trimmed by 2 bases and J by 2 bases, leaving 12 bases between them. This CDR3 comprises 15 residues. Looked up from germline, CDR1 is SGHRS and CDR2 is YFSETQ. The CDR3: CASSFTGVNTDTQYF. DNA of the CDR3: TGCGCCAGCAGCTTTACCGGGGTAAACACAGATACGCAGTATTTT.

This clone was seen a few times. The V call is TRBV27, the J call TRBJ1-3; D is ambiguous. V lost 7 bases to trimming and J lost 0 bases, with 4 bases between them. The germline CDR1 and CDR2 sequences are MNHEY and SMNVEV (reference sequence). This CDR3 spans 12 amino acids. DNA of the CDR3: TGTGCCAGCATGAGCTCTGGAAACACCATATATTTT. Protein sequence: CASMSSGNTIYF.

V is TRBV30 and J is TRBJ2-5, with a possible D match to TRBD2 (7 bases). Trimming stripped 4 bases from V and 5 bases from J, with 23 bases between. The CDR3 runs to 16 residues. CDR1 is GTSNPN, CDR2 SVGIG, per germline (reference sequence). The CDR3 protein is CAWKSNRGGRGETQYF. Written as DNA, the CDR3 is TGTGCCTGGAAATCCAATCGCGGGGGCCGGGGGGAGACCCAGTACTTC.

The chain combines TRBV30 with TRBJ2-1; unclear D gene. Per the germline V gene, CDR1 is GTSNPN and CDR2 is SVGIG (reference sequence). V was clipped by 1 base and J by 8 bases, with 6 bases between them. CDR3 length: 11 residues. DNA of the CDR3: TGTGCCTGGAGTGACCGCGATGAGCAGTTCTTC. The encoded protein is CAWSDRDEQFF. Supplemented by reference TRBV30 and TRBJ2-1, the full variable domain reads SQTIHQWPATLVQPVGSPLSLECTVEGTSNPNLYWYRQAAGRGLQLLFYSVGIGQISSEVPQNLSASRPQDRQFILSSKKLLLSDSGFYLCAWSDRDEQFFGPGTRLTVL.

This clone has just one count. The CDR3 sequence is CASSLRRDQETQYF. As DNA, the CDR3 is TGTGCCAGCAGCTTAAGGCGGGACCAAGAGACCCAGTACTTC. The chain recombines TRBV5-4 with TRBJ2-5; D might be TRBD2 (5 bases). V lost 2 bases, J lost 0 bases, and 8 bases lay in between. The CDR3 has 14 amino acids. The germline CDR1 and CDR2 sequences are SGHNT and YYREEE (reference sequence).

The chain combines TRBV18 with TRBJ1-3; a weak D match, TRBD1 (5 bases). In germline, CDR1 is KGHSH, CDR2 LQKENI. Trimming took 2 bases from V and 2 from J, leaving 7 bases between them. CDR3 size: 14 residues. The CDR3 reads CASSPSGTGNTIYF. The CDR3 nucleotides are TGTGCCAGCTCACCATCAGGGACTGGAAACACCATATATTTT.

The chain recombines TRBV30 with TRBJ2-5, with D possibly being TRBD2 (6 bases). Germline V gene lookup returns CDR1 GTSNPN and CDR2 SVGIG (reference sequence). The CDR3 runs 15 residues. Between the trimmed V and J ends, which lost 0 bases and 1 base, there was a span of 12 bases. CDR3 nucleotide sequence: TGTGCCTGGAGTGTACAGCTCGGGAGCCAAGAGACCCAGTACTTC. This sequence encodes CAWSVQLGSQETQYF.

The chain combines TRBV28 with TRBJ2-4, with TRBD1 as a possible D gene (6 bases). Germline CDR1 MDHEN, CDR2 SYDVKM. The CDR3 loop spans 16 amino acids. V was trimmed by 5 bases and J by 0 bases, leaving 14 bases between them. CDR3 residues: CASSNGTPLAKNIQYF. The CDR3 DNA is TGTGCCAGCAGTAACGGGACACCTCTAGCCAAAAACATTCAGTACTTC.

V and J are TRBV4-3 and TRBJ2-1, with D perhaps TRBD1 or TRBD2 (7 bases each). V lost 0 bases, J lost 10 bases, and 19 bases lay in between. The CDR3 totals 16 residues. CDR1 and CDR2 (germline): LGHNA, YSLEER. The CDR3: CASSQEGGGGSQEQFF. DNA of the CDR3: TGCGCCAGCAGCCAAGAAGGAGGGGGCGGGAGTCAAGAGCAGTTCTTC.

This rearrangement joins TRBV27 to TRBJ2-3; 8 nucleotides agree with TRBD2. V gave up 0 bases and J gave up 0 bases; unmatched junction bases: 5. The length of the CDR3 is 17 residues. The germline CDR1 and CDR2 sequences are MNHEY and SMNVEV (reference sequence). The CDR3 DNA is TGTGCCAGCAGTTTATCCAGCGGGGGAGGTAGCACAGATACGCAGTATTTT. It translates to CASSLSSGGGSTDTQYF.

V gene TRBV15 combines with J gene TRBJ2-6, with D tentatively TRBD1 (5 bases). With 0 bases removed from V and 4 bases from J, the gap between germline ends came to 10 bases. The CDR3 contains 16 residues. In germline, CDR1 is LNHNV, CDR2 YYDKDF (reference sequence). In DNA form, the CDR3 reads TGTGCCACCAGCAGAGACAGGGTCGGAGGGGCCAACGTCCTGACTTTC. Encoded protein: CATSRDRVGGANVLTF.

The rearrangement uses TRBV4-1 and TRBJ2-3, with 12 bases identical to TRBD1. In germline, CDR1 is MGHRA, CDR2 YSYEKL. This CDR3 region has 17 residues. V trimming: 4 bases; J trimming: 0 bases; junction bases outside the gene matches: 5. This CDR3 reads CASSRRDRGLSTDTQYF. CDR3 nucleotide sequence: TGCGCCAGCAGCCGCCGGGACAGGGGGCTGAGCACAGATACGCAGTATTTT.

This clone has more than one count but fewer than ten. The chain is built from TRBV19 and TRBJ1-5; D is unresolved. Germline values: CDR1 LNHDA, CDR2 SQIVND (reference sequence). The CDR3 totals 12 residues. Trimming stripped 4 bases from V and 4 bases from J, with 5 bases between. The CDR3 sequence is CASSTINQPQHF. The CDR3 nucleotides read TGTGCCAGTAGTACGATAAATCAGCCCCAGCATTTT.

The V call is TRBV13, the J call TRBJ2-1; 11 positions match TRBD1. The CDR3 loop spans 19 amino acids. The V segment lost 7 bases and the J segment 4 bases; nucleotides outside the gene matches: 18. Germline V lookup: CDR1 PRHDT, CDR2 FYEKMQ (reference sequence). The CDR3, as DNA: TGTGCCAGCACCTCCTGGACAGGGGGCCCTAGCGGGGAATACAATGAGCAGTTCTTC. This encodes CASTSWTGGPSGEYNEQFF.

This clone was detected only a few times. The chain is built from TRBV10-1 and TRBJ2-3; no reliable D call. The V end was cut by 4 bases, the J end by 6 bases, with 5 bases between. Per the germline V gene, CDR1 is WNHNN and CDR2 is SYGVQD (reference sequence). CDR3 length: 11 residues. The CDR3 loop reads CASSAGDTQYF. CDR3 DNA: TGCGCCAGCAGTGCGGGCGATACGCAGTATTTT.

Regarding this clone: A read error may explain this, as a much larger clone is one base away. Other DNA sequences of this sample code for an identical CDR3. V usage is TRBV5-1 and J usage is TRBJ2-5; no firm D call. V dropped 0 bases and J dropped 5 bases, with 2 bases sitting between them. CDR3 length: 11 amino acids. In germline, CDR1 is SGHRS, CDR2 YFSETQ. The CDR3 reads CASSLDETQYF. The CDR3, as DNA: TGCGCCAGCAGCTTGGACGAGACCCAGTACTTC.

This clone came up a few times. Its ends do not fully match the called genes, so a read error is possible. The chain recombines TRBV5-1 with TRBJ2-5; D gene uncertain. This CDR3 comprises 15 residues. Germline V gives CDR1 SGHRS, CDR2 YFSETQ. The CDR3 spells CASNLVPSGQETQYF. The CDR3 DNA sequence: TGCGCCAGCAACTTGGTCCCGTCGGGCCAAGAGACCCAGTACTTC.

The rearrangement links TRBV13 to TRBJ1-6, with D tentatively TRBD1 (6 bases). Trimming stripped 6 bases from V and 7 bases from J, with 13 bases between. CDR1 and CDR2 from the germline V gene are PRHDT and FYEKMQ (reference sequence). CDR3 length equals 14 residues. The CDR3 bases are TGTGCCAGCAGTATTGGACAGTTAAATTCACCCCTCCACTTT. Encoded protein: CASSIGQLNSPLHF.

This clone appeared a single time. The J gene is TRBJ2-3, the V gene TRBV5-4; 16 bases match TRBD2. V shed 0 bases and J 0 bases; nucleotides not matched to a gene: 7. Germline CDR1 is SGHNT and CDR2 is YYREEE (reference sequence). CDR3 length: 20 residues. DNA for the CDR3: TGTGCCAGCAGCTTGGGAGGGACTAGCGGGGGGGCGGGAAGCACAGATACGCAGTATTTT. It yields the protein CASSLGGTSGGAGSTDTQYF.

The chain is built from TRBV5-4 and TRBJ2-2, with a possible D match to TRBD1 (6 bases). V was clipped by 4 bases and J by 4 bases, with 20 bases between them. The CDR3 has 17 amino acids. The germline V gene encodes CDR1 SGHNT and CDR2 YYREEE (reference sequence). CDR3 sequence (DNA): TGTGCCAGCAGCAGAAGTAGTGACAGGCGTACCACCGGGGAGCTGTTTTTT. It translates to CASSRSSDRRTTGELFF.

The chain employs TRBV5-4 and TRBJ1-3; 8 positions match TRBD1. The CDR3 has 16 residues. Germline CDR1 reads SGHNT; CDR2 reads YYREEE (reference sequence). The V and J ends lost 2 bases and 0 bases, in that order; junction bases with no gene match: 4. This CDR3 is CASSFGQGASGNTIYF. The CDR3 nucleotides read TGTGCCAGCAGCTTCGGGCAGGGGGCCTCTGGAAACACCATATATTTT.

The chain recombines TRBV7-3 with TRBJ2-1; D is undetermined. V gave up 4 bases and J gave up 5 bases, with 9 bases separating them. The CDR3 runs 13 residues. Germline assignment: CDR1 SGHTA and CDR2 FQGTGA. CDR3 nucleotide sequence: TGTGCCAGCAGCTCCGCCCGGGACAATGAGCAGTTCTTC. This gives the protein CASSSARDNEQFF.

V is TRBV18 and J is TRBJ2-2, with unresolved D. Trimming stripped 2 bases from V and 0 bases from J, with 7 bases between. Germline V gene data show CDR1 as KGHSH and CDR2 as LQKENI. This CDR3 comprises 15 residues. The CDR3 DNA follows: TGTGCCAGCTCACCAGGGATAGCGAACACCGGGGAGCTGTTTTTT. It is translated as CASSPGIANTGELFF.

CDR3 nucleotide sequence: TGTGCCAGCAGGGACCCGGGACAGGTGGCTGGCTACACCTTC. It translates to CASRDPGQVAGYTF. The chain employs TRBV7-8 and TRBJ1-2; 8 nucleotides align to TRBD1. Germline values: CDR1 SGHVS, CDR2 FQNEAQ. The CDR3 totals 14 residues. V lost 6 bases and J lost 7; bases outside the gene matches: 10.

The chain links TRBV5-1 to TRBJ1-4, with a tentative D call TRBD1 (5 bases). This CDR3 is built from 14 residues. Trimming pared 3 bases from V and 6 bases from J, leaving 12 bases between. CDR1 and CDR2 (germline): SGHRS, YFSETQ. The CDR3 sequence is CASSSGSLDEKLFF. The CDR3 DNA reads as TGCGCCAGCAGCTCAGGGAGTCTCGATGAAAAACTGTTTTTT.

This clone was observed a handful of times. The rearrangement uses TRBV6-5 and TRBJ2-7; D not certain. This CDR3 spans 13 amino acids. The ends were cut back, 6 bases at V and 6 bases at J, with 15 bases in the middle. Germline CDR1 is MNHEY and CDR2 is SVGAGI. CDR3 sequence reads: CASSNTLGREQYF. DNA for the CDR3: TGTGCCAGCAGCAACACCCTCGGTCGCGAGCAGTACTTC.

Worth noting for this clone: Other nucleotide sequences from this sample produce the same CDR3. The chain links TRBV7-6 to TRBJ2-2, with no clear D. Germline CDR1 and CDR2: SGHVS and FNYEAQ. The CDR3 is made up of 15 amino acids. V was pared by 1 base and J by 0 bases, with 6 bases between. In nucleotides, the CDR3 is TGTGCCAGCAGCTTAGGGGTCGCGAACACCGGGGAGCTGTTTTTT. Protein product: CASSLGVANTGELFF.